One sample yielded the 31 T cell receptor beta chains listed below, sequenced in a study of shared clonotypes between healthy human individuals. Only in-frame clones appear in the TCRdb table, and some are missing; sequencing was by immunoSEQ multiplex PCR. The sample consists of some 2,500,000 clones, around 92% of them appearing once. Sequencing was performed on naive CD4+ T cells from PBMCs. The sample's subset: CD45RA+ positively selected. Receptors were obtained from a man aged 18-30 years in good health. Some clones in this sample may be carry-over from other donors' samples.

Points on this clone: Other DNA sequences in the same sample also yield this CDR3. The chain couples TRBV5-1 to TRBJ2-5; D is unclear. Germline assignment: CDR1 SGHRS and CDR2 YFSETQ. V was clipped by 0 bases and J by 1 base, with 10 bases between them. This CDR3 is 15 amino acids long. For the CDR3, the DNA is TGCGCCAGCAGCTTGGCACTTGGTCCCCAAGAGACCCAGTACTTC. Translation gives CASSLALGPQETQYF.

CDR3 in DNA: TGTGCCAGCAGCTTAAGCGCTAGCAATCAGCCCCAGCATTTT. It is translated as CASSLSASNQPQHF. V usage is TRBV7-2 and J usage is TRBJ1-5; D is unresolved. This CDR3 is built from 14 residues. CDR1 and CDR2 (germline): SGHTA, FQGNSA. V was trimmed by 2 bases and J by 0 bases, leaving 5 bases between them.

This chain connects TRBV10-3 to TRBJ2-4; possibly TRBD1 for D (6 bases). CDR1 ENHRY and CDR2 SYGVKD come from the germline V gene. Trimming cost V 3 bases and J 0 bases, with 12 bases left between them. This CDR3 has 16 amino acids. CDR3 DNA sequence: TGTGCCATCAGTGACCCTGGGACATCAGCCAAAAACATTCAGTACTTC. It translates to CAISDPGTSAKNIQYF.

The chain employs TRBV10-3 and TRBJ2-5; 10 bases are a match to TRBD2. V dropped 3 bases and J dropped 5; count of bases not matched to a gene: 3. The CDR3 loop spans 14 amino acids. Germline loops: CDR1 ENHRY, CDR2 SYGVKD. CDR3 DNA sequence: TGTGCCATCAGTGAACTAGCGGGATATGAGACCCAGTACTTC. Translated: CAISELAGYETQYF.

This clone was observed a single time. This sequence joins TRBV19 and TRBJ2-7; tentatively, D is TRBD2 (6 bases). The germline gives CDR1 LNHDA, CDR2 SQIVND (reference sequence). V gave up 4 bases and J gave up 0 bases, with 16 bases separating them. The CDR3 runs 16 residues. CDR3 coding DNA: TGTGCCAGTAGTAATTTCCGGGACTCTTACTCCTACGAGCAGTACTTC. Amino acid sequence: CASSNFRDSYSYEQYF.

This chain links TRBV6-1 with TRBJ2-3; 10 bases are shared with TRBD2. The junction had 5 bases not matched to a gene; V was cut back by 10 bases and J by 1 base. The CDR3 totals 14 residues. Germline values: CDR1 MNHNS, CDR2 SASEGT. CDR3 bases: TGTGCCACCCTCGGACTAGCGGGCACAGATACGCAGTATTTT. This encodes CATLGLAGTDTQYF.

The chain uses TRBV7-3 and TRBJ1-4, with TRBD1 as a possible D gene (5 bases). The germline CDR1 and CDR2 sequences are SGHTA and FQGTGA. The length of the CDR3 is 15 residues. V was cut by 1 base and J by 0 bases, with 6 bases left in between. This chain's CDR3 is CASSLMTATNEKLFF. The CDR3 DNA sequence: TGTGCCAGCAGCTTAATGACAGCAACTAATGAAAAACTGTTTTTT.

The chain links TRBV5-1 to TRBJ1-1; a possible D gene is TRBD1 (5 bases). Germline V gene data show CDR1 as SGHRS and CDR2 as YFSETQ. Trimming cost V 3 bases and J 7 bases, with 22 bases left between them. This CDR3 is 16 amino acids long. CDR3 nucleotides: TGCGCCAGCAGCTCCTCGGGGGAGGGATGGAGAAATGAAGCTTTCTTT. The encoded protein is CASSSSGEGWRNEAFF.

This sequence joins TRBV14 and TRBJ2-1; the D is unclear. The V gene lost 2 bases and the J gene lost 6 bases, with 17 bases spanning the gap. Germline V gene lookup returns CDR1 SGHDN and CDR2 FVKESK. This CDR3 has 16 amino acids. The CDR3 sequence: CASSQRWSSEANEQFF. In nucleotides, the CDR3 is TGTGCCAGCAGCCAAAGATGGTCTAGTGAGGCCAATGAGCAGTTCTTC.

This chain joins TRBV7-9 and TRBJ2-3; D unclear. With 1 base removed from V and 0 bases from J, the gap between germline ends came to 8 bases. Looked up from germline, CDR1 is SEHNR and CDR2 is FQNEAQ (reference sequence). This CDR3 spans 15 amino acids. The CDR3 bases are TGTGCCAGCAGCTTAGAATCCGGGAGCACAGATACGCAGTATTTT. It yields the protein CASSLESGSTDTQYF.

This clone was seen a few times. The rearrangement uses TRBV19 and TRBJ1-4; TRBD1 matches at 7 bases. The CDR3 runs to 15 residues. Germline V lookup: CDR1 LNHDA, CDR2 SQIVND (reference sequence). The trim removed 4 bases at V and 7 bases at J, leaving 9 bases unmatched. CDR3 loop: CASSSDRAGGEKLFF. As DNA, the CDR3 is TGTGCCAGTAGTAGCGACAGGGCTGGGGGTGAAAAACTGTTTTTT.

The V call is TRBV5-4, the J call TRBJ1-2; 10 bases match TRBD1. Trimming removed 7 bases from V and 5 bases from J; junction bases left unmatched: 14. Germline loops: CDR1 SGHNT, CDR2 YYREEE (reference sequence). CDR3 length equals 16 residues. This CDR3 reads CASSRMDRGSSYGYTF. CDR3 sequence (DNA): TGTGCCAGCTCGCGGATGGACAGGGGGAGTTCTTATGGCTACACCTTC.

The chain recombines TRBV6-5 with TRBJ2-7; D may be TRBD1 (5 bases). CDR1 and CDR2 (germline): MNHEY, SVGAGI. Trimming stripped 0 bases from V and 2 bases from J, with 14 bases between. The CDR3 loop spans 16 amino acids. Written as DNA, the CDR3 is TGTGCCAGCAGTTACTCCACTGGGGCGTTCCCCTACGAGCAGTACTTC. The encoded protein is CASSYSTGAFPYEQYF.

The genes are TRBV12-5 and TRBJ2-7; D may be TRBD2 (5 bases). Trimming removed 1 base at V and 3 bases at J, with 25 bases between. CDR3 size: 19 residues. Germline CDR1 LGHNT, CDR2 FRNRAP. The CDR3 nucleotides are TGTGCTAGTGGTTTGGGGGCGGATGGCGGGCGGCTCTCTATCTACGAGCAGTACTTC. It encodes CASGLGADGGRLSIYEQYF.

The CDR3 reads CSASQEYEQYF. CDR3 bases: TGCAGTGCTAGTCAGGAATACGAGCAGTACTTC. V and J are TRBV20-1 and TRBJ2-7; D gene ambiguous. The length of the CDR3 is 11 residues. V was cut by 3 bases and J by 4 bases, with 7 bases left in between. Germline loops: CDR1 DFQATT, CDR2 SNEGSKA (reference sequence).

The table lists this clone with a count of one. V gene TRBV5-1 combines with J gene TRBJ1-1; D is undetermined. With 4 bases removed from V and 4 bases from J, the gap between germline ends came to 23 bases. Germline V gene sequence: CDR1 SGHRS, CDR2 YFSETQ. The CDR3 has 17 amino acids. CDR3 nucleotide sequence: TGCGCCAGCAGCCAGGACTTAGGGAGAGGTGAGGGCACTGAAGCTTTCTTT. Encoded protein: CASSQDLGRGEGTEAFF.

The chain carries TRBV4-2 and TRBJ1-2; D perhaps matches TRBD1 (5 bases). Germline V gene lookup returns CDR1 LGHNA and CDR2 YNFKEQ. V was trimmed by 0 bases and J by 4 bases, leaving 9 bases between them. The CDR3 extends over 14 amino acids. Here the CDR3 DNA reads TGTGCCAGCAGCCAAGATCTCGGGGGCTATGGCTACACCTTC. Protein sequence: CASSQDLGGYGYTF.

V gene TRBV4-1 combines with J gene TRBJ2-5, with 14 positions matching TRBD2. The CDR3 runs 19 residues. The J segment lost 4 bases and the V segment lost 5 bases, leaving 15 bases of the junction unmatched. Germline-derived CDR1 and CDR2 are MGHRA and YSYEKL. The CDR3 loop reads CASSTGTSGSAVLGETQYF. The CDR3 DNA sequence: TGCGCCAGCAGCACCGGGACTAGCGGGAGTGCGGTTTTAGGAGAGACCCAGTACTTC.

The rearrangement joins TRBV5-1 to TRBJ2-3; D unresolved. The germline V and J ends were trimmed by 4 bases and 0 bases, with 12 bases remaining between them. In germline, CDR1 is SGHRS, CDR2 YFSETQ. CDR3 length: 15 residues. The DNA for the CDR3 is TGCGCCAGCAGCCCTCAGACGACCAGCACAGATACGCAGTATTTT. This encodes CASSPQTTSTDTQYF.

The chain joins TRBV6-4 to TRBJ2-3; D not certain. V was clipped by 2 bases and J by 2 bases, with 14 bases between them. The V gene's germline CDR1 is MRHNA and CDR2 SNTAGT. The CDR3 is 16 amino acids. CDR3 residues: CASSDSRTENTDTQYF. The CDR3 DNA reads TGTGCCAGCAGTGACAGCCGGACGGAGAACACAGATACGCAGTATTTT.

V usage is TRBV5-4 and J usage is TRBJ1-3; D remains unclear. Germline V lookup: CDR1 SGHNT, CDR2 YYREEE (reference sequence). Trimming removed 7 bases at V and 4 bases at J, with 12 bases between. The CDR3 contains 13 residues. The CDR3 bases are TGTGCCAGCTCGATGGGGTCCGGAAACACCATATATTTT. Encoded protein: CASSMGSGNTIYF. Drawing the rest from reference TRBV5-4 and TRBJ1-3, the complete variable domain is ETGVTQSPTHLIKTRGQQVTLRCSSQSGHNTVSWYQQALGQGPQFIFQYYREEENGRGNFPPRFSGLQFPNYSSELNVNALELDDSALYLCASSMGSGNTIYFGEGSWLTVV.

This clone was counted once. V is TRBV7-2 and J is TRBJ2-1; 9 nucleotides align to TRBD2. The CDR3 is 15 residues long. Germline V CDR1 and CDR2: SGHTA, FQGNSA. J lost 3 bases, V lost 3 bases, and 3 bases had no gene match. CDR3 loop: CASSFRLADYNEQFF. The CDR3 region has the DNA TGTGCCAGCAGCTTCCGACTAGCGGACTACAATGAGCAGTTCTTC.

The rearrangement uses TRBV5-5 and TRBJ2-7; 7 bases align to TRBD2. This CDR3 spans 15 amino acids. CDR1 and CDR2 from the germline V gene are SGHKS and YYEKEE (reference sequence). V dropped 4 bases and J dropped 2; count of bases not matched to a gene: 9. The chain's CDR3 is CASSPGAGVTYEQYF. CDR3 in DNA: TGTGCCAGCAGCCCTGGGGCGGGAGTAACCTACGAGCAGTACTTC. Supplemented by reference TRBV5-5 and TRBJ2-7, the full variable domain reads DAGVTQSPTHLIKTRGQQVTLRCSPISGHKSVSWYQQVLGQGPQFIFQYYEKEERGRGNFPDRFSARQFPNYSSELNVNALLLGDSALYLCASSPGAGVTYEQYFGPGTRLTVT.

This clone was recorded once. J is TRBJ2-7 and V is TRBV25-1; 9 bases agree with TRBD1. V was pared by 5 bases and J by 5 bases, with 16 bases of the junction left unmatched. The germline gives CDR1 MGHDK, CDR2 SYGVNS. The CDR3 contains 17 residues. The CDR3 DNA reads TGTGCCAGCAGTCCGCCCCTGACACAGGGGGCGCGGGACGAGCAGTACTTC. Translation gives CASSPPLTQGARDEQYF.

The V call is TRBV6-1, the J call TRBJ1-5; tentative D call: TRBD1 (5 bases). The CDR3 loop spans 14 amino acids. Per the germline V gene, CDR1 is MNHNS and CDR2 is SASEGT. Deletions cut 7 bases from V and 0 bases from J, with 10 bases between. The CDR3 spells CASNGGASNQPQHF. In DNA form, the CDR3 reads TGTGCCAGCAACGGCGGGGCTAGCAATCAGCCCCAGCATTTT.

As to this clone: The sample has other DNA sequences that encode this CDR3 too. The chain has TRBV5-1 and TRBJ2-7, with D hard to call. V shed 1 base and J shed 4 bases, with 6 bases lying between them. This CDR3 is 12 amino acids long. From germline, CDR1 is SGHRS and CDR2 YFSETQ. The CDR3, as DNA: TGCGCCAGCAGCTTGACAGCTTACGAGCAGTACTTC. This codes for CASSLTAYEQYF. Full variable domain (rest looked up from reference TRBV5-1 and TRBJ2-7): KAGVTQTPRYLIKTRGQQVTLSCSPISGHRSVSWYQQTPGQGLQFLFEYFSETQRNKGNFPGRFSGRQFSNSRSEMNVSTLELGDSALYLCASSLTAYEQYFGPGTRLTVT.

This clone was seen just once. As DNA, the CDR3 is TGTGCCATCAGACCGGGACAGGGGGTCGATGAGCAGTTCTTC. It translates to CAIRPGQGVDEQFF. J is TRBJ2-1 and V is TRBV10-3; 11 positions agree with TRBD1. Trimming took 6 bases from V and 8 from J; bases not matched to a gene: 6. Germline-derived CDR1 and CDR2 are ENHRY and SYGVKD. This CDR3 contains 14 residues.

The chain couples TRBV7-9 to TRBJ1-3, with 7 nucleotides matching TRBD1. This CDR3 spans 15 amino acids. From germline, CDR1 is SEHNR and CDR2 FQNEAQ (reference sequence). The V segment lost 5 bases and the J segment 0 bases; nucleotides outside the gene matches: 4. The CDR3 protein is CASSPGQHSGNTIYF. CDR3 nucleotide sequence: TGTGCCAGCAGCCCGGGACAGCACTCTGGAAACACCATATATTTT.

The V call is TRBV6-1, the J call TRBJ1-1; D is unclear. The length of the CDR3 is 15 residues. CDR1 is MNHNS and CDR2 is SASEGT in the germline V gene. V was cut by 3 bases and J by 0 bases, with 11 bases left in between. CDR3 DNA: TGTGCCAGCAGTGAGCCTCGAGCCCTGAACACTGAAGCTTTCTTT. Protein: CASSEPRALNTEAFF.

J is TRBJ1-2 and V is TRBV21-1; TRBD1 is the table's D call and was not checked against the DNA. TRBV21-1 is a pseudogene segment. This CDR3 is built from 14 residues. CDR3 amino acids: CASSKDLRDRGYTF. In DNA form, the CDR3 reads TGTGCCAGCAGCAAAGACCTTCGGGACAGAGGCTACACCTTC.

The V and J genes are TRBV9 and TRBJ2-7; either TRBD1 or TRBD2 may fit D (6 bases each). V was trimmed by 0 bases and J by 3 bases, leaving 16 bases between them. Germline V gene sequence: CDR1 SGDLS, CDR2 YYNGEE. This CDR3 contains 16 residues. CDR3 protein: CASSVGGRGAHYEQYF. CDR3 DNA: TGTGCCAGCAGCGTAGGCGGAAGGGGGGCCCACTACGAGCAGTACTTC.